This T cell receptor (beta chain) was profiled in a study of shared clonotypes between healthy human individuals. Findings and caveats of the study: Although depth was large, rarefaction showed that sequencing of the sorted subsets was incomplete.

It was CD45RO-negative cells, positively selected for CCR7, that made up naive CD8 cells, with terminally differentiated effector memory CD45RA+ cells excluded. The table lists this clone with a few counts. Antigen unknown. This sample also contains other DNA sequences that code for the same CDR3. Using immunoSEQ multiplex PCR, the repertoire was profiled, and TCRdb retains in-frame clones only, with some absent. Of some 2.1 million clones in the sample, around 95% were seen once. The ends lost 5 bases at V and 6 bases at J; junction bases unmatched: 3. Germline CDR1 and CDR2: LNHDA and SQIVND (reference sequence). The CDR3 extends over 12 amino acids.

The sample taken for sequencing was naive CD8+ T cells from PBMCs. The receptor's source is a man aged 18 to 29 in good health. Some clones in this sample may be carry-over from other donors' samples. V is TRBV19 and J is TRBJ1-1; 7 nucleotides line up with TRBD1. The CDR3: CASSYRGAEAFF. The CDR3 nucleotides read TGTGCCAGTAGTTACAGGGGCGCTGAAGCTTTCTTT.